This T cell receptor beta chain is drawn from a study of blood T cell repertoires in COVID-19. Overall study: Samples came from the United States, Italy and Spain, spanning acute and convalescent COVID-19. Sources were T cells, B-cell-depleted T cells, or PBMCs; the material itself was cDNA or gDNA.

Per the original data handling: Estimated nucleated cell counts came from reference gene primer amplification. Assay used: immunoSEQ multiplex PCR; TCRdb lists only in-frame clones, some missing. The DNA was the basis for D and trimming; V, J and clone size are from that table. This table holds under 85,000 clones, around 86% found once. V dropped 5 bases and J dropped 0 bases, with 8 bases sitting between them. Germline CDR1 GTSNPN, CDR2 SVGIG (reference sequence). CDR3 length: 14 residues. J is TRBJ1-6 and V is TRBV30; D perhaps matches TRBD1 (6 bases). Source material: peripheral blood. The clonotype was recovered from a man aged 35 to 55 with COVID-19, enrolled during active disease. CDR3 region: CAWGGRSYNSPLHF. The CDR3 DNA follows: TGTGCCTGGGGGGGCCGCTCCTATAATTCACCCCTCCACTTT.